The following is a T cell receptor (beta chain) sequence with its context. This clonotype has a handful of counts. This clone's antigen is unknown. One base away there is no much larger clone; base qualities are not given. The V and J ends are trimmed by 3 bases and 5 bases, leaving 14 bases between them. From the germline V gene (reference sequence), CDR1 is SGHNT and CDR2 is YYREEE. Including the terminal cysteine and phenylalanine, the CDR3 comprises 15 residues. The read is trimmed to its CDR3 DNA, 45 bases read in frame from base 1. The TCR beta CDR3 regions were amplified from RNA transcripts. For the first round of RT-PCR on the TCR CDR3, the HTBI primer set was used together with the Qiagen OneStep RT-PCR kit. A second multiplex PCR round built the libraries, followed by size selection and purification. Paired-end sequencing of the libraries was performed with 100 bp reads on an Illumina HiSeq2000. On the authors' methods: SOAPnuke was used to process the raw data, removing reads that contained adapters or uncalled bases, had a mean Phred below 15, or lacked an exact match to the constant primer or identifier. COPE v1.2.5 was used to merge the high-quality paired reads, and each unique nucleotide sequence was defined as a clonotype. Clonotypes were aligned to IMGT TRBV, TRBD and TRBJ reference segments using MiTCR v1.1. The analysis included only V-J combinations with a frequency above 0.0001, which together covered around 99% of the repertoires. A TCS score was defined as the ratio of F50 (clonal expansion) to E x V (chaos), with BLOSUM62-based TCRdist applied between CDR3 peptides within each V-J. Welch's t-statistics and random forest reduced roughly 540 V-J features to 10 to 15, which were used in a naive Bayes classifier (R e1071). TCRdb passed the public sequencing reads through fastp at Q25 and MiXCR, retaining productive beta sequences. Rows with a matching CDR3 protein are joined into one entry that keeps the most common DNA and genes. The V and J calls were determined by TCRdb, not by the authors. The sample includes a few hundred thousand distinct CDR3 sequences, with approximately 15% observed a single time. The top ten constitute roughly 4.8% of the sample.

This entry comes from a study of T cells in Graves' hyperthyroidism and ophthalmopathy (dated 2019 in TCRdb). At the level of the whole study: Peripheral blood samples were taken at the time of initial diagnosis, prior to any treatment. To identify TCR V-J signatures that set the groups apart, the researchers used a discovery cohort of 100 patients, made up of 43 with Graves' ophthalmopathy and around 58 with stable Graves' hyperthyroidism. Prospective prediction of ophthalmopathy was tested in an independent validation cohort of 18 to 20 hyperthyroidism patients and 15 to 17 patients who later progressed to ophthalmopathy. The 100 or so discovery patients were randomly split 7:3 into training and test sets. The study also compared thyroid tissue and blood T-cell repertoires from about six Graves' hyperthyroidism patients. After sampling, hyperthyroidism patients received methimazole starting at 30 mg daily, and ophthalmopathy patients received high-dose intravenous methylprednisolone. According to the paper, TCR Vbeta CDR3 sequencing was carried out on over 130 peripheral blood samples, which came from fewer than 50 ophthalmopathy, approximately 78 hyperthyroidism and 17 progressor patients. General conclusions and limits of the study: Blood samples also contained most of the expanded thyroid clonotypes (frequency above 0.001), which suggests that blood repertoires may reflect thyroid immune responses. In validation, progression to ophthalmopathy was predicted by the model with around 71% sensitivity and 72% to 85% specificity, a median of 6.5 months before onset. Sample size was not statistically predetermined, and blinding of investigators to group allocation was not performed. A model built on a 13 V-J signature distinguished ophthalmopathy from stable hyperthyroidism, reaching roughly 88% sensitivity and under 84% specificity in cross-validation and 80%/75% in testing.

Stable Graves' hyperthyroidism was defined as the absence of progression to ophthalmopathy over 18 months of follow-up. Hyperthyroidism patients were newly diagnosed, with disease duration under 2 months, and aged 18 to 65 years. Exclusion was applied to patients with uncontrolled infections, other autoimmune diseases, pregnancy or lactation. Clinical symptoms, serum thyroxine and TRAb, thyroid ultrasound, and orbital computed tomography formed the basis for the diagnoses. PBMCs were separated from 10 ml of fresh peripheral blood using Ficoll-Paque density gradient centrifugation. Total RNA was extracted using Trizol reagent, and RNA quality was assessed on an Agilent 2100 Bioanalyzer.

The source of this sequence is a woman between 18 and 29 years old with Graves' hyperthyroidism. The sequenced sample consisted of blood. The sequence is built from TRBV5-4 and TRBJ2-2; the D gene is possibly TRBD1 or TRBD2, each agreeing over 7 bases. The CDR3 protein: CASSSGGQLTGELFF. The DNA sequence is as follows: TGTGCCAGCAGCTCGGGGGGACAGTTAACCGGGGAGCTGTTTTTT.